These 22 T cell receptor beta chains were all obtained from the same sample, sequenced in a study of human T cells and chemical hapten exposure. MiXCR, run by TCRdb on the RACE reads, gives a single entry per CDR3 protein. Of some 380,000 distinct CDR3 sequences listed, around 5% were seen once; the top ten hold around 2.3%. Time point reported: patch test 1, 2 weeks after DPC sensitization. The sample's treatment: therapeutic diphenylcyclopropenone sensitization with weekly scalp DPC. The input for sequencing was whole blood, taken in connection with sensitization to the hapten diphenylcyclopropenone (DPC). These receptors all stem from a woman aged 45 to 65 with alopecia areata. Some clones in this sample may be carry-over from other donors' samples.

This clonotype was seen at least ten times. V usage is TRBV12-3 or TRBV12-4 and J usage is TRBJ2-1; 8 bases agree with TRBD1. V trimming: 5 bases; J trimming: 7 bases; junction bases outside the gene matches: 10. The CDR3 has 15 residues. CDR3 region: CASSTTGDFRNEQFF. The CDR3 bases are TGTGCCAGCAGTACGACAGGGGACTTTCGAAATGAGCAGTTCTTC.

This clonotype has at least ten counts. The J gene is TRBJ2-6, the V gene TRBV5-1; 8 bases are shared with TRBD1. This CDR3 is 18 amino acids long. Germline V lookup: CDR1 SGHRS, CDR2 YFSETQ. J lost 4 bases, V lost 0 bases, and 9 bases had no gene match. CDR3 coding DNA: TGCGCCAGCAGCTTGGCGGGGACAGGAGGCTCCGGGGCCAACGTCCTGACTTTC. Its translation is CASSLAGTGGSGANVLTF.

This clonotype has a count of ten or more. V usage is TRBV9 and J usage is TRBJ2-3, with no clear D. V was clipped by 3 bases and J by 4 bases, with 9 bases between them. The CDR3 covers 13 residues. The germline V gene has CDR1 SGDLS and CDR2 YYNGEE. CDR3 region: CASSGNGADTQYF. The CDR3, as DNA: TGTGCCAGCAGCGGGAATGGCGCAGATACGCAGTATTTT.

This clonotype was observed at least ten times. V gene TRBV7-9 combines with J gene TRBJ2-3; 7 nucleotides line up with TRBD2. After removal of 3 bases from V and 4 bases from J, the junction contained 7 bases not matched to a gene. CDR3 length equals 15 residues. Germline CDR1 reads SEHNR; CDR2 reads FQNEAQ (reference sequence). CDR3 sequence: CASSLAGVSSDTQYF. DNA for the CDR3: TGTGCCAGCAGCTTGGCGGGAGTTAGCTCAGATACGCAGTATTTT.

This chain joins TRBV3-1 and TRBJ2-7; TRBD1 matches at 8 bases. The V gene end was trimmed by 0 bases and the J gene end by 2 bases; junction bases not matched to a gene: 3. The germline CDR1 and CDR2 sequences are LGHDT and YNNKEL (reference sequence). This CDR3 spans 15 amino acids. In DNA form, the CDR3 reads TGTGCCAGCAGCCAAGACAGGGGGCGCACCTACGAGCAGTACTTC. Its translation: CASSQDRGRTYEQYF.

This clonotype has ten or more counts. The V call is TRBV3-1, the J call TRBJ2-1; 12 nucleotides match TRBD2. Per the germline V gene, CDR1 is LGHDT and CDR2 is YNNKEL (reference sequence). Germline trimming cut 2 bases from V and 5 bases from J; bases unmatched to any gene: 10. The CDR3 is made up of 18 amino acids. As DNA, the CDR3 is TGTGCCAGCAGCCAACGGCCCCCTAGCGGGGGGGCCGACAATGAGCAGTTCTTC. Translated, it gives CASSQRPPSGGADNEQFF.

This clonotype was detected many times. The chain carries TRBV5-1 and TRBJ2-7; TRBD1 matches at 10 bases. This CDR3 contains 14 residues. V was clipped by 2 bases and J by 4 bases; unmatched bases: 3. Germline CDR1 and CDR2: SGHRS and YFSETQ. In nucleotides, the CDR3 is TGCGCCAGCAGCTTCGCGGACAGGGGGTACGAGCAGTACTTC. Protein product: CASSFADRGYEQYF.

This clonotype was detected many times. The chain employs TRBV9 and TRBJ1-6, with D unresolved. The length of the CDR3 is 14 residues. Germline-derived CDR1 and CDR2 are SGDLS and YYNGEE. The V end was cut by 0 bases, the J end by 6 bases, with 7 bases between. CDR3 in amino acids: CASSVADINSPLHF. The CDR3 DNA reads as TGTGCCAGCAGCGTAGCCGATATTAATTCACCCCTCCACTTT. Based on the CDR3 plus reference TRBV9 and TRBJ1-6, the full variable domain is DSGVTQTPKHLITATGQRVTLRCSPRSGDLSVYWYQQSLDQGLQFLIQYYNGEERAKGNILERFSAQQFPDLHSELNLSSLELGDSALYFCASSVADINSPLHFGNGTRLTVT.

This clonotype has only a few counts. The chain combines TRBV18 with TRBJ2-3; weak D call: TRBD1 (5 bases). Germline values: CDR1 KGHSH, CDR2 LQKENI. The CDR3 consists of 16 residues. Trimming removed 2 bases at V and 4 bases at J, with 16 bases between. CDR3 nucleotides: TGTGCCAGCTCACCAGTTGGAAGGTTGGGGCCAGATACGCAGTATTTT. Protein product: CASSPVGRLGPDTQYF.

The chain combines TRBV28 with TRBJ2-3; 11 bases are shared with TRBD2. In germline, CDR1 is MDHEN, CDR2 SYDVKM. V shed 6 bases, J shed 3 bases, and the junction held 8 bases outside the gene matches. This CDR3 is 16 amino acids long. CDR3 nucleotides: TGTGCCAGCAGATACATAGCGGGAGGGTTTACAGATACGCAGTATTTT. It specifies CASRYIAGGFTDTQYF. Based on the CDR3 plus reference TRBV28 and TRBJ2-3, the full variable domain is DVKVTQSSRYLVKRTGEKVFLECVQDMDHENMFWYRQDPGLGLRLIYFSYDVKMKEKGDIPEGYSVSREKKERFSLILESASTNQTSMYLCASRYIAGGFTDTQYFGPGTRLTVL.

There are many counts of this clonotype. The chain uses TRBV20-1 and TRBJ2-3; tentative D call: TRBD1 (5 bases). V was pared by 6 bases and J by 5 bases, with 15 bases between. CDR3 length: 13 amino acids. Germline V gene sequence: CDR1 DFQATT, CDR2 SNEGSKA (reference sequence). The CDR3 DNA sequence: TGCAGTGCCCCACTCAGGGCGCGAGATACGCAGTATTTT. Its protein product is CSAPLRARDTQYF.

The V gene is TRBV7-2, the J gene TRBJ2-1; 10 nucleotides line up with TRBD2. The CDR3 extends over 15 amino acids. The J segment lost 3 bases and the V segment lost 5 bases, leaving 4 bases of the junction unmatched. From germline, CDR1 is SGHTA and CDR2 FQGNSA. The CDR3 region is CASSQSGGDYNEQFF. The CDR3 region has the DNA TGTGCCAGCAGCCAAAGCGGGGGGGACTACAATGAGCAGTTCTTC. The full variable domain, in which reference TRBV7-2 and TRBJ2-1 provide the parts outside the CDR3, is GAGVSQSPSNKVTEKGKDVELRCDPISGHTALYWYRQSLGQGLEFLIYFQGNSAPDKSGLPSDRFSAERTGGSVSTLTIQRTQQEDSAVYLCASSQSGGDYNEQFFGPGTRLTVL.

The chain joins TRBV7-9 to TRBJ2-7, with 11 bases lining up with TRBD2. The germline gives CDR1 SEHNR, CDR2 FQNEAQ (reference sequence). V was pared by 7 bases and J by 6 bases, with 17 bases of the junction left unmatched. The CDR3 spans 17 residues. CDR3 protein: CASTPGVAGGLLGEQYF. In DNA, the CDR3 is TGTGCCAGCACCCCCGGGGTAGCGGGGGGGCTCCTGGGCGAGCAGTACTTC.

This clonotype was detected many times. This chain links TRBV28 with TRBJ2-3; D gene unclear. CDR1 MDHEN and CDR2 SYDVKM come from the germline V gene. Deletions cut 6 bases from V and 6 bases from J, with 13 bases between. This CDR3 spans 13 amino acids. The CDR3 loop is CASSLGPFDTQYF. Written as DNA, the CDR3 is TGTGCCAGCAGCCTAGGGCCCTTCGATACGCAGTATTTT.

This clonotype appeared a few times. The chain couples TRBV27 to TRBJ2-3; 10 bases match TRBD2. The CDR3 consists of 17 residues. The germline gives CDR1 MNHEY, CDR2 SMNVEV (reference sequence). V trimming: 0 bases; J trimming: 7 bases; junction bases outside the gene matches: 10. CDR3 DNA: TGTGCCAGCAGTTTATCTAGGAGCGGGGGGGCAGGGCATACGCAGTATTTT. This gives the protein CASSLSRSGGAGHTQYF.

This clonotype has ten or more counts. J is TRBJ2-7 and V is TRBV24-1, with TRBD2 matching 8 bases. With V trimmed by 4 bases and J by 2 bases, 0 bases remained unmatched. Looked up from germline, CDR1 is KGHDR and CDR2 is SFDVKD. The CDR3 is made up of 13 amino acids. CDR3 in amino acids: CATSDGRAYEQYF. DNA for the CDR3: TGTGCCACCAGTGACGGGAGGGCCTACGAGCAGTACTTC.

This clonotype was recorded a few times. The chain has TRBV12-5 and TRBJ2-7; weak D call: TRBD1 (6 bases). The CDR3 length is 12 residues. Germline V gene sequence: CDR1 LGHNT, CDR2 FRNRAP. The V end lost 6 bases, the J end lost 4 bases, and 10 bases lay between the germline ends. The CDR3 coding sequence is TGTGCTAGTGGGCAAGACAGGTACGAGCAGTACTTC. Translating gives CASGQDRYEQYF. The full variable domain, completed using reference TRBV12-5 and TRBJ2-7, is DARVTQTPRHKVTEMGQEVTMRCQPILGHNTVFWYRQTMMQGLELLAYFRNRAPLDDSGMPKDRFSAEMPDATLATLKIQPSEPRDSAVYFCASGQDRYEQYFGPGTRLTVT.

This clonotype was counted ten times or more. J is TRBJ1-5 and V is TRBV20-1; 7 bases line up with TRBD1. Germline V gives CDR1 DFQATT, CDR2 SNEGSKA (reference sequence). This CDR3 is 14 amino acids long. J gave up 1 base and V 7 bases, and 7 bases lay outside the gene matches. This CDR3 reads CSVPQGISNQPQHF. The CDR3 DNA reads TGCAGTGTTCCACAGGGGATCAGCAATCAGCCCCAGCATTTT.

The rearrangement joins TRBV27 to TRBJ1-1, with D uncertain. Germline V gene lookup returns CDR1 MNHEY and CDR2 SMNVEV (reference sequence). V lost 2 bases and J lost 5, with 9 bases in between. The length of the CDR3 is 13 residues. CDR3 residues: CASSLREMTEAFF. CDR3 sequence (DNA): TGTGCCAGCAGTTTAAGGGAAATGACTGAAGCTTTCTTT.

The table lists this clonotype with a few counts. The chain joins TRBV10-3 to TRBJ1-1, with D possibly being TRBD1 (6 bases). V was pared by 10 bases and J by 1 base, with 13 bases between. The CDR3 runs 13 residues. Germline CDR1 is ENHRY and CDR2 is SYGVKD. The CDR3 DNA is TGTGCCACTCTACAGGGCCCGAACACTGAAGCTTTCTTT. Translated, it gives CATLQGPNTEAFF.

This clonotype was recorded at least ten times. The chain couples TRBV4-3 to TRBJ1-5, with D tentatively TRBD1 (6 bases). This CDR3 spans 15 amino acids. The V and J ends lost 0 bases and 7 bases respectively, with 13 bases between them. Germline V gene sequence: CDR1 LGHNA, CDR2 YSLEER. CDR3 sequence (DNA): TGCGCCAGCAGCCAAGATGCAGGGGCTGGGCAGCCCCAGCATTTT. This encodes CASSQDAGAGQPQHF.

This clonotype was detected a few times. The J gene is TRBJ1-1, the V gene TRBV28; D is uncertain. Trimming left V 6 bases short and J 1 base short, with 12 bases between. The germline CDR1 and CDR2 sequences are MDHEN and SYDVKM. The CDR3 runs 14 residues. The CDR3 protein is CASRYPGRNTEAFF. CDR3 sequence (DNA): TGTGCCAGCAGGTACCCTGGCAGGAACACTGAAGCTTTCTTT.